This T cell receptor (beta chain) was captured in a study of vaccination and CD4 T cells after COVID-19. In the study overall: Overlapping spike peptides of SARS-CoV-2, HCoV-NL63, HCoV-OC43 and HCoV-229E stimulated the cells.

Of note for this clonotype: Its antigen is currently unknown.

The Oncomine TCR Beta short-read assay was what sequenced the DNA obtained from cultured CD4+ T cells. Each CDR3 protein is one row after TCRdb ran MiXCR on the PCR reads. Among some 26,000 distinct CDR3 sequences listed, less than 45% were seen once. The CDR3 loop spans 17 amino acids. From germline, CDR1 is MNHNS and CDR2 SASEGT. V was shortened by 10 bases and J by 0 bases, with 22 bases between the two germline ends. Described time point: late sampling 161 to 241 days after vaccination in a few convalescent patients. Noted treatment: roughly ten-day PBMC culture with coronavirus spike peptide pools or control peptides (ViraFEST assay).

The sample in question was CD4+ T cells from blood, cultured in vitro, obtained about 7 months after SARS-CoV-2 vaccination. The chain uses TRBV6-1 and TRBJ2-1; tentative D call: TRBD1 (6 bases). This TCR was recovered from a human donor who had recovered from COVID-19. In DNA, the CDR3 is TGTGCCATCAAAACCCCGGGACACCCGAGCTCCTACAATGAGCAGTTCTTC. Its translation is CAIKTPGHPSSYNEQFF.